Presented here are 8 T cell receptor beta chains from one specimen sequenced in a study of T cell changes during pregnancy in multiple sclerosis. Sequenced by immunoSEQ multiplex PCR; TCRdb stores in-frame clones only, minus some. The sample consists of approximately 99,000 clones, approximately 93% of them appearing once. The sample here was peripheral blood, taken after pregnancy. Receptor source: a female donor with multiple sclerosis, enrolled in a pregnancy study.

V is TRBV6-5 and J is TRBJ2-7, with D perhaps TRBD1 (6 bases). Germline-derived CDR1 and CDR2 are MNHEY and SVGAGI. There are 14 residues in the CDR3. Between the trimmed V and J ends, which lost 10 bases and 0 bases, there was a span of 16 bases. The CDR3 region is CATEGGRNSYEQYF. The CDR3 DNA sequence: TGTGCCACCGAAGGGGGACGAAACTCCTACGAGCAGTACTTC.

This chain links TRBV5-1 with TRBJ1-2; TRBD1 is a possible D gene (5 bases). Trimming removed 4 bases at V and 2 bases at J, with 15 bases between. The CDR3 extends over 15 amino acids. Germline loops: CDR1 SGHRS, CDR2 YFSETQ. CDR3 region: CASSPLDGGNYGYTF. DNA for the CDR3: TGCGCCAGCAGCCCATTGGACGGGGGGAACTATGGCTACACCTTC.

The CDR3 DNA follows: TGCGCCAGCAGCTTGACGGGATCTGAAGCTTTCTTT. Translation gives CASSLTGSEAFF. The chain combines TRBV5-1 with TRBJ1-1; D unresolved. The CDR3 extends over 12 amino acids. V shed 1 base and J shed 6 bases, with 7 bases lying between them. CDR1 is SGHRS and CDR2 is YFSETQ in the germline V gene.

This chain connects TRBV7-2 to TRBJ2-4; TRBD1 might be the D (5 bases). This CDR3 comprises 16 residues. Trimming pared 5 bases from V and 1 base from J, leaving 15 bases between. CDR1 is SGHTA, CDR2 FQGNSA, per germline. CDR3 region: CASSIQGIGAKNIQYF. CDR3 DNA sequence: TGTGCCAGCAGCATCCAGGGTATTGGGGCCAAAAACATTCAGTACTTC.

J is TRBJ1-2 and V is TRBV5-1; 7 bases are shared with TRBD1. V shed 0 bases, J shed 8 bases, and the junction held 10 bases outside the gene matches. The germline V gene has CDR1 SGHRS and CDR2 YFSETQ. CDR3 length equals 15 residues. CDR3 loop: CASSLVVTGRLGYTF. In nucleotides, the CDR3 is TGCGCCAGCAGCTTGGTTGTGACAGGGCGACTCGGCTACACCTTC. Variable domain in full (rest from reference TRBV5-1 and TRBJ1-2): KAGVTQTPRYLIKTRGQQVTLSCSPISGHRSVSWYQQTPGQGLQFLFEYFSETQRNKGNFPGRFSGRQFSNSRSEMNVSTLELGDSALYLCASSLVVTGRLGYTFGSGTRLTVV.

CDR3 sequence reads: CASGLGQANQETQYF. The CDR3 nucleotides are TGTGCTAGTGGTTTGGGGCAGGCGAACCAAGAGACCCAGTACTTC. The chain recombines TRBV12-5 with TRBJ2-5; D is unresolved. The V end was cut by 1 base, the J end by 0 bases, with 9 bases between. Looked up from germline, CDR1 is LGHNT and CDR2 is FRNRAP. This CDR3 is 15 amino acids long. Full variable domain (remainder filled in from reference TRBV12-5 and TRBJ2-5): DARVTQTPRHKVTEMGQEVTMRCQPILGHNTVFWYRQTMMQGLELLAYFRNRAPLDDSGMPKDRFSAEMPDATLATLKIQPSEPRDSAVYFCASGLGQANQETQYFGPGTRLLVL.

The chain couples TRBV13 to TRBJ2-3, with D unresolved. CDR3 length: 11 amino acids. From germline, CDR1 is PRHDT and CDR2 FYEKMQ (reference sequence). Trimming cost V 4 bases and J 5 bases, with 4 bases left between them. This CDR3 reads CASSSLDTQYF. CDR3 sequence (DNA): TGTGCCAGCAGCTCATTAGATACGCAGTATTTT. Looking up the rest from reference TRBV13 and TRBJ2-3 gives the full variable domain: AAGVIQSPRHLIKEKRETATLKCYPIPRHDTVYWYQQGPGQDPQFLISFYEKMQSDKGSIPDRFSAQQFSDYHSELNMSSLELGDSALYFCASSSLDTQYFGPGTRLTVL.

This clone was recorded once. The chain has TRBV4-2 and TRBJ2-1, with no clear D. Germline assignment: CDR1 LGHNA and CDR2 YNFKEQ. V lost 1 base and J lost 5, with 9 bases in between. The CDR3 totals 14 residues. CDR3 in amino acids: CASSQVSSDNEQFF. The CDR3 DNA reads TGTGCCAGCAGCCAAGTTTCCAGCGACAATGAGCAGTTCTTC.